The following is a T cell receptor (beta chain) sequence with its context. Its antigen is currently unknown. Per the original methods: Junction-only sequences without quality scores came from ImmunoSEQ, so filtering differed. Assay: immunoSEQ multiplex PCR; the TCRdb copy retains only in-frame clones and omits some. The V and J calls and the clone size are those of that table, but D and trimming were determined from the DNA. The sample records nearly 1 million clones, 70% to 85% being singletons. Naive CD45RA+ and memory CD45RA-negative subsets were split from CD4+ cells. The source of the sample is a study of shared clonotypes between healthy human individuals. CDR1 is GTSNPN, CDR2 SVGIG, per germline (reference sequence). Trimming removed 0 bases at V and 7 bases at J, with 6 bases between. The CDR3 runs 12 residues. Study outcomes and limitations: Sorted-subset sequencing was shown by rarefaction to be incomplete despite large depth. Generation probabilities of non-shared clonotypes were lower (relative to those shared by all four donors).

This TCR came from a man aged 18 to 35 in good health. This rearrangement joins TRBV30 to TRBJ1-4, with unresolved D. Sequencing was carried out using memory CD4+ T cells sorted from blood. Subset described: CD45RA-negative fraction. CDR3: CAWSVNSEKLFF. The CDR3 DNA reads as TGTGCCTGGAGTGTAAACAGTGAAAAACTGTTTTTT.